This TCR beta chain was retrieved from a study of tumor-infiltrating lymphocytes in primary liver carcinoma. This CDR3 is 15 amino acids long. V dropped 6 bases and J dropped 5; count of bases not matched to a gene: 8. The germline V gene encodes CDR1 ENHRY and CDR2 SYGVKD. Constant-region priming of around 490 ng total RNA yielded TCR beta cDNA. Three nested multiplex PCR rounds of slightly modified ARM-PCR generated TCR beta libraries. The opening two PCR rounds, around 9 cycles each, paired TRBV1-TRBV30 forward primers with a C-beta reverse primer. TCRdb used MiXCR to reprocess the multiplex PCR reads, holding one entry per CDR3 protein. The profile shows approximately 110,000 distinct CDR3 sequences, 65% of them singletons. Total RNA and DNA came together from around 20-30 mg of bulk tissue without cell sorting. Patients in the cohort were treatment-naive and living with chronic HBV infection.

This sequence joins TRBV10-3 and TRBJ2-2, with 8 bases fitting TRBD2. The receptor was isolated from a woman aged 55-70 years with primary liver carcinoma and hepatitis B virus infection. The sample was liver tumor tissue from sampling region 1. Subset of the sample: tumor region T1, superior pole. The DNA of the CDR3 is TGTGCCATCAGGACTAGCGTGAGTGAAACCGGGGAGCTGTTTTTT. Translating gives CAIRTSVSETGELFF.